Following are 18 T cell receptor beta chains from one sample sequenced in a study of blood T cell repertoires in COVID-19. The table came from immunoSEQ multiplex PCR; TCRdb's copy has only in-frame clones and leaves some out. In the table there are 95,000 to 150,000 clones, roughly 89% of which are singletons. Sequencing was done on a sample of peripheral blood. Receptors originate from a woman aged 60 to 75 with COVID-19, enrolled during active disease.

The rearrangement joins TRBV15 to TRBJ1-6; D call uncertain. This CDR3 comprises 16 residues. Trimming removed 1 base at V and 4 bases at J, with 11 bases between. Germline V gene data show CDR1 as LNHNV and CDR2 as YYDKDF (reference sequence). The CDR3 bases are TGTGCCACCAGCAGAGGGCGCTCGGGATATAATTCACCCCTCCACTTT. Its protein is CATSRGRSGYNSPLHF. Based on the CDR3 plus reference TRBV15 and TRBJ1-6, the full variable domain is DAMVIQNPRYQVTQFGKPVTLSCSQTLNHNVMYWYQQKSSQAPKLLFHYYDKDFNNEADTPDNFQSRRPNTSFCFLDIRSPGLGDTAMYLCATSRGRSGYNSPLHFGNGTRLTVT.

The chain carries TRBV19 and TRBJ1-1, with 7 bases identical to TRBD1. Losses at the gene ends were 7 bases for V and 1 base for J; bases not matched to a gene: 12. The CDR3 extends over 16 amino acids. Germline V gene sequence: CDR1 LNHDA, CDR2 SQIVND (reference sequence). For the CDR3, the DNA is TGTGCCAGTACCACCCGGGACAGTTCGAGGAACACTGAAGCTTTCTTT. Translation: CASTTRDSSRNTEAFF.

This clone was seen just once. The chain joins TRBV7-2 to TRBJ2-7; 10 nucleotides agree with TRBD1. Germline values: CDR1 SGHTA, CDR2 FQGNSA. With 5 bases clipped from V and 5 bases from J, the junction kept 6 bases outside the gene matches. This CDR3 has 14 amino acids. The CDR3 bases are TGTGCCAGCAGCAAGACAGGGGGCATCGACGAGCAGTACTTC. Amino acids: CASSKTGGIDEQYF.

J is TRBJ2-7 and V is TRBV29-1; weak D call: TRBD1 (5 bases). Germline V lookup: CDR1 SQVTM, CDR2 ANQGSEA. V lost 5 bases and J lost 2, with 7 bases in between. This CDR3 spans 11 amino acids. Here the CDR3 DNA reads TGCAGCGTTCGACAGACCTACGAGCAGTACTTC. It translates to CSVRQTYEQYF.

The rearrangement uses TRBV29-1 and TRBJ1-2; TRBD1 matches 7 bases. The junction had 5 bases not matched to a gene; V was cut back by 7 bases and J by 6 bases. Germline V gene sequence: CDR1 SQVTM, CDR2 ANQGSEA. The CDR3 length is 11 residues. The CDR3 sequence: CSGDGQDGYTF. In DNA, the CDR3 is TGCAGCGGCGACGGACAGGATGGCTACACCTTC. The whole variable domain, filled in from reference TRBV29-1 and TRBJ1-2, reads SAVISQKPSRDICQRGTSLTIQCQVDSQVTMMFWYRQQPGQSLTLIATANQGSEATYESGFVIDKFPISRPNLTFSTLTVSNMSPEDSSIYLCSGDGQDGYTFGSGTRLTVV.

This chain uses TRBV11-2 with TRBJ1-4, with 8 bases that match TRBD1. The CDR3 has 14 residues. V was pared by 7 bases and J by 8 bases, with 9 bases of the junction left unmatched. The V gene's germline CDR1 is SGHAT and CDR2 FQNNGV. CDR3 DNA sequence: TGTGCCAGCAACTTCCAGGGGGCTCAAGAAAAACTGTTTTTT. As protein: CASNFQGAQEKLFF.

This rearrangement joins TRBV7-2 to TRBJ1-2; 7 bases line up with TRBD1. The CDR3 loop spans 16 amino acids. The J segment lost 4 bases and the V segment lost 4 bases, leaving 12 bases of the junction unmatched. In germline, CDR1 is SGHTA, CDR2 FQGNSA. The chain's CDR3 is CASSSQPTTGAYGYTF. In nucleotides, the CDR3 is TGTGCCAGCAGCTCCCAGCCGACTACAGGGGCCTATGGCTACACCTTC.

The count of this clone is one. The gene calls are TRBV7-3 and TRBJ2-1; 8 bases map to TRBD2. The CDR3 is made up of 17 amino acids. Germline V CDR1 and CDR2: SGHTA, FQGTGA. J was trimmed by 5 bases and V by 5 bases; bases with no gene match: 14. As DNA, the CDR3 is TGTGCCAGCAGCCCCGGAGGTACAATACTAGCGGACAATGAGCAGTTCTTC. Its protein product is CASSPGGTILADNEQFF.

J is TRBJ1-3 and V is TRBV9; unclear D gene. Per germline, CDR1 SGDLS and CDR2 YYNGEE. Deletions cut 0 bases from V and 4 bases from J, with 8 bases between. CDR3 length: 14 residues. CDR3: CASSVADGGNTIYF. The CDR3, as DNA: TGTGCCAGCAGCGTAGCCGACGGGGGAAACACCATATATTTT.

The rearrangement joins TRBV7-3 to TRBJ2-3; TRBD1 matches 11 bases. CDR1 and CDR2 from the germline V gene are SGHTA and FQGTGA. J lost 2 bases, V lost 4 bases, and 8 bases had no gene match. The CDR3 is 17 residues long. The CDR3 region is CASSYSRTGGVTDTQYF. The DNA for the CDR3 is TGTGCCAGCAGCTACTCTCGGACAGGGGGCGTCACAGATACGCAGTATTTT.

The genes are TRBV12-2 and TRBJ1-5; the table's D gene call, TRBD1, was not cross checked with the DNA. TRBV12-2 is described as a pseudogene. This CDR3 is built from 16 residues. The CDR3 region has the DNA TGTGCAAGTCGCCCAGAAGAAAGGCAGGAAAATCAGCCCCAGCATTTT. Translation gives CASRPEERQENQPQHF.

The rearrangement joins TRBV5-4 to TRBJ2-1, with D tentatively TRBD1 (5 bases). The ends were cut back, 6 bases at V and 3 bases at J, with 13 bases in the middle. The CDR3 runs 14 residues. Germline values: CDR1 SGHNT, CDR2 YYREEE (reference sequence). The CDR3 bases are TGTGCCAGCACCCCTGGGGCAATCTACAATGAGCAGTTCTTC. As protein: CASTPGAIYNEQFF.

CDR3 protein: CASSTGQGRAFF. The CDR3 DNA reads TGTGCCAGCAGCACGGGACAGGGGAGAGCTTTCTTT. The chain joins TRBV6-5 to TRBJ1-1, with 10 positions matching TRBD1. The CDR3 extends over 12 amino acids. Germline V CDR1 and CDR2: MNHEY, SVGAGI. J lost 10 bases, V lost 6 bases, and 5 bases had no gene match.

This sequence joins TRBV4-2 and TRBJ1-5; 7 positions agree with TRBD1. The junction had 7 bases not matched to a gene; V was cut back by 3 bases and J by 5 bases. Germline-derived CDR1 and CDR2 are LGHNA and YNFKEQ. The CDR3 covers 15 residues. Here the CDR3 reads CASSHRTGRDQPQHF. Here the CDR3 DNA reads TGTGCCAGCAGCCATCGGACAGGCCGGGATCAGCCCCAGCATTTT.

The CDR3 nucleotides read TGTGCCAGCAGCTTCGGGGGACCTTCCTATGGCTACACCTTC. Translating it yields CASSFGGPSYGYTF. The V gene is TRBV7-9, the J gene TRBJ1-2, with a possible D match to TRBD1 (5 bases). From germline, CDR1 is SEHNR and CDR2 FQNEAQ (reference sequence). The V end lost 3 bases, the J end lost 4 bases, and 12 bases lay between the germline ends. The CDR3 totals 14 residues.

This chain uses TRBV6-2 or TRBV6-3 with TRBJ2-5; 11 positions match TRBD1. The germline V gene encodes CDR1 MNHEY and CDR2 SVGEGT. J was trimmed by 4 bases and V by 2 bases; bases with no gene match: 3. CDR3 length equals 15 residues. CDR3 in amino acids: CASSYEGQGGETQYF. The CDR3 nucleotides are TGTGCCAGCAGTTACGAGGGACAGGGGGGAGAGACCCAGTACTTC.

The chain carries TRBV19 and TRBJ1-5; no reliable D call. The CDR3 length is 17 residues. V lost 4 bases to trimming and J lost 0 bases, with 16 bases between them. The germline gives CDR1 LNHDA, CDR2 SQIVND (reference sequence). The CDR3 loop is CASSKSFIGYSNQPQHF. Here the CDR3 DNA reads TGTGCCAGTAGTAAATCCTTTATCGGTTATAGCAATCAGCCCCAGCATTTT.

J is TRBJ2-7 and V is TRBV27; D is perhaps TRBD1 (5 bases). Germline V gene sequence: CDR1 MNHEY, CDR2 SMNVEV (reference sequence). The CDR3 has 14 residues. V lost 2 bases to trimming and J lost 0 bases, with 8 bases between them. The CDR3 loop is CASSLNRGSYEQYF. CDR3 sequence (DNA): TGTGCCAGCAGTTTAAATAGGGGCTCCTACGAGCAGTACTTC.